Presented here are 12 T cell receptor beta chains from one specimen sequenced in a study of T cell responses to AZD1222 COVID-19 vaccine. Data came from immunoSEQ multiplex PCR; TCRdb stores just in-frame clones and leaves some out. The table has tens of thousands of clones, roughly 89% seen once. Source: peripheral blood, taken 28 days after the second AZD1222 dose. The receptors derive from an adult who received the AZD1222 COVID-19 vaccine.

This clone was recorded only once. The chain carries TRBV10-3 and TRBJ1-6, with D perhaps matching TRBD1 (5 bases). There are 14 residues in the CDR3. CDR1 is ENHRY, CDR2 SYGVKD, per germline. Trimming took 2 bases from V and 13 from J, leaving 15 bases between them. The CDR3 region has the DNA TGTGCCATCAGTGAGAACGGTGGGGGAGCCCCCCTCCACTTT. Translated, it gives CAISENGGGAPLHF.

This sequence joins TRBV28 and TRBJ1-3; 7 bases map to TRBD1. V trimming: 4 bases; J trimming: 0 bases; junction bases outside the gene matches: 6. Germline lookup yields CDR1 MDHEN and CDR2 SYDVKM. This CDR3 region has 16 residues. The CDR3 protein is CASSSYRGGSGNTIYF. As DNA, the CDR3 is TGTGCCAGCAGTTCTTACAGGGGAGGCTCTGGAAACACCATATATTTT.

V usage is TRBV19 and J usage is TRBJ2-2; D may be TRBD1 (5 bases). The germline gives CDR1 LNHDA, CDR2 SQIVND (reference sequence). The CDR3 length is 14 residues. Trimming pared 7 bases from V and 4 bases from J, leaving 13 bases between. CDR3 nucleotides: TGTGCCAGTAACGGACAAGCTTTCACCGGGGAGCTGTTTTTT. It yields the protein CASNGQAFTGELFF.

In its sample, this clone was seen a few times. The rearrangement uses TRBV24-1 and TRBJ1-2; D unresolved. Trimming removed 4 bases from V and 3 bases from J, with 5 bases in between. Germline CDR1 is KGHDR and CDR2 is SFDVKD. The CDR3 totals 12 residues. As DNA, the CDR3 is TGTGCCACCAGTGAAAGCCACTATGGCTACACCTTC. Its translation is CATSESHYGYTF.

The chain employs TRBV6-5 and TRBJ2-5, with 10 bases lining up with TRBD2. CDR1 is MNHEY and CDR2 is SVGAGI in the germline V gene. The CDR3 runs 16 residues. V lost 0 bases to trimming and J lost 7 bases; unmatched junction nucleotides: 8. The chain's CDR3 is CASSYSLAGDRGTQYF. In nucleotides, the CDR3 is TGTGCCAGCAGTTACTCCCTAGCGGGAGACCGGGGGACCCAGTACTTC.

The rearrangement joins TRBV4-1 to TRBJ2-7; 10 bases map to TRBD2. Germline V lookup: CDR1 MGHRA, CDR2 YSYEKL. V dropped 3 bases and J dropped 4; count of bases not matched to a gene: 9. CDR3 length: 16 amino acids. The CDR3 is CASSQGGASGSYEQYF. DNA for the CDR3: TGCGCCAGCAGCCAGGGGGGGGCTAGCGGGAGTTACGAGCAGTACTTC.

The chain recombines TRBV29-1 with TRBJ2-2; no clear D gene. Germline CDR1 SQVTM, CDR2 ANQGSEA. This CDR3 region has 15 residues. V was cut by 6 bases and J by 3 bases, with 17 bases left in between. The CDR3 sequence: CSVPTSATHTGELFF. DNA of the CDR3: TGCAGCGTCCCAACCTCCGCTACTCACACCGGGGAGCTGTTTTTT.

The chain carries TRBV29-1 and TRBJ2-5; TRBD1 agrees at 10 bases. Germline CDR1 reads SQVTM; CDR2 reads ANQGSEA. V gave up 6 bases and J gave up 3 bases; unmatched junction bases: 1. The CDR3 length is 12 residues. The CDR3 DNA sequence: TGCAGCGTAGGGACAGGGGAAGAGACCCAGTACTTC. Amino acids: CSVGTGEETQYF.

The rearrangement links TRBV5-1 to TRBJ2-7, with TRBD2 as a possible D gene (6 bases). Germline lookup yields CDR1 SGHRS and CDR2 YFSETQ. There are 15 residues in the CDR3. Deletions cut 4 bases from V and 5 bases from J, with 19 bases between. CDR3 in amino acids: CASSVTGDRLHEQYF. DNA for the CDR3: TGCGCCAGCAGCGTAACGGGGGACCGCCTCCACGAGCAGTACTTC.

The V gene is TRBV2, the J gene TRBJ2-5; 7 positions agree with TRBD2. This CDR3 spans 14 amino acids. Trimming cost V 4 bases and J 6 bases; bases outside gene matches: 8. Per the germline V gene, CDR1 is SNHLY and CDR2 is FYNNEI. The CDR3 DNA sequence: TGTGCCAGCAGTGTGAGCGGGACGGAGAAGACCCAGTACTTC. Amino acid sequence: CASSVSGTEKTQYF.

The V call is TRBV10-2, the J call TRBJ1-1; D is ambiguous. The CDR3 spans 10 residues. Deletions cut 0 bases from V and 13 bases from J, with 6 bases between. The germline gives CDR1 WSHSY, CDR2 SAAADI. The CDR3 DNA follows: TGCGCCAGCAGTGAGTCGAGGGTTTTCTTT. This gives the protein CASSESRVFF.

This rearrangement joins TRBV27 to TRBJ1-5; D remains ambiguous. This CDR3 contains 13 residues. From germline, CDR1 is MNHEY and CDR2 SMNVEV (reference sequence). Trimming removed 2 bases from V and 5 bases from J, with 7 bases in between. The CDR3 DNA follows: TGTGCCAGCAGTTTACGCGGGGATCAGCCCCAGCATTTT. It encodes CASSLRGDQPQHF.